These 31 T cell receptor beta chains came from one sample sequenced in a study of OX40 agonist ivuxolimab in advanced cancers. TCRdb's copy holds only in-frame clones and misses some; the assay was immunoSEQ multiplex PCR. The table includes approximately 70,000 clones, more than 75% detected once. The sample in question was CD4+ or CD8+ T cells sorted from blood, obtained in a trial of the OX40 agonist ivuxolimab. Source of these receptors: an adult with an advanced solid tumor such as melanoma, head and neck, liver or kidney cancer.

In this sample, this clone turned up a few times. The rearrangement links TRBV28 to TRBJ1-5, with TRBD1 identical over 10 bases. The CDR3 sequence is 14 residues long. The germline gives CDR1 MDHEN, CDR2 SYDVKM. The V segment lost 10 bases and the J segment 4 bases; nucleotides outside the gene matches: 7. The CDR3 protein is CATETGGPNQPQHF. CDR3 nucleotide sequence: TGTGCCACCGAGACAGGGGGCCCTAATCAGCCCCAGCATTTT.

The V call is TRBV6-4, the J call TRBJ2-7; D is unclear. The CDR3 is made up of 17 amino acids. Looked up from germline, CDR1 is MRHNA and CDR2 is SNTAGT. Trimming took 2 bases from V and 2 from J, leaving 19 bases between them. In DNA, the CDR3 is TGTGCCAGCAGTGACCACCTCAGGCAGGAAAAGCCCTACGAGCAGTACGTC. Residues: CASSDHLRQEKPYEQYV.

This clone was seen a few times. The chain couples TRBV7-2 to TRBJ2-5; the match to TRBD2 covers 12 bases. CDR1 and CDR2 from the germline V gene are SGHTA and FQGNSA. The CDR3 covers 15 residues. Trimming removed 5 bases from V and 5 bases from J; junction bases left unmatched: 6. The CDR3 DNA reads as TGTGCCAGCAGCCCTAGCGGGAGGGCGGGGGAGACCCAGTACTTC. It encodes CASSPSGRAGETQYF.

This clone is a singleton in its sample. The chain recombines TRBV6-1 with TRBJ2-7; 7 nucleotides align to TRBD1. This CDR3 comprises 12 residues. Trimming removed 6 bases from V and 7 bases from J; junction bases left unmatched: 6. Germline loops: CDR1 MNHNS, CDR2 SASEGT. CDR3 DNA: TGTGCCAGCAGGAGGGACAGATCGGAGCAGTACGTC. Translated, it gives CASRRDRSEQYV.

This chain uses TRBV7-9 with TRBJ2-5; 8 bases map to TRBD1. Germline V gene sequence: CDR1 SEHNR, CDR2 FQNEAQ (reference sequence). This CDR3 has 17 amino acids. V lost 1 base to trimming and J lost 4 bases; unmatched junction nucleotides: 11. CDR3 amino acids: CASSLGRGQVMGETQYF. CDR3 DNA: TGTGCCAGCAGCTTAGGCAGGGGACAGGTCATGGGAGAGACCCAGTACTTC.

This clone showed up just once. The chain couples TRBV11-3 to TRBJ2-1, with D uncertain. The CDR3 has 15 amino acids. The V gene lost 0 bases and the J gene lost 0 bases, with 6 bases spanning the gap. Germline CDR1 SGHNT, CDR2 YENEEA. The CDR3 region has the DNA TGTGCCAGCAGCTTAGATTGGGGCTCCTACAATGAGCAGTTCTTC. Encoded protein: CASSLDWGSYNEQFF.

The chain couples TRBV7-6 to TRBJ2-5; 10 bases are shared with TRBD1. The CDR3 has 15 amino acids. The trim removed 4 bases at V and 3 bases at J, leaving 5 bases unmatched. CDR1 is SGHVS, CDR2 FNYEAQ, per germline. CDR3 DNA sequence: TGTGCCAGCAGCTCAACCGGGACAGGGGAAGAGACCCAGTACTTC. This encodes CASSSTGTGEETQYF.

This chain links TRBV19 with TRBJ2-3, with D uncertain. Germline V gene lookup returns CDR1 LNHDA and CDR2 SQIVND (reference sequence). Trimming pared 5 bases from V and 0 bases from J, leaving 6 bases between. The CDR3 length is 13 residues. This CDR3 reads CASSDRSTDTQYF. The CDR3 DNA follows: TGTGCCAGTAGTGATAGGAGCACAGATACGCAGTATTTT.

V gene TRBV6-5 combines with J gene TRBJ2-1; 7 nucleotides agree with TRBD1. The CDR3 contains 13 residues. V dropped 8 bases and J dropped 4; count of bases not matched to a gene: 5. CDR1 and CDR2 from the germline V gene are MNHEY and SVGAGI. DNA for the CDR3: TGTGCCAGCGAGGACAGGCAGTACAATGAGCAGTTCTTC. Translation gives CASEDRQYNEQFF.

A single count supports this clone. The chain's CDR3 is CASSTHQGDTEAFF. Written as DNA, the CDR3 is TGTGCCAGCAGCACCCATCAGGGGGACACTGAAGCTTTCTTT. This chain links TRBV28 with TRBJ1-1; 7 nucleotides line up with TRBD1. V was clipped by 6 bases and J by 3 bases; unmatched bases: 7. The CDR3 is 14 residues long. Germline V gene sequence: CDR1 MDHEN, CDR2 SYDVKM. The full variable domain, rest sourced from reference TRBV28 and TRBJ1-1, is DVKVTQSSRYLVKRTGEKVFLECVQDMDHENMFWYRQDPGLGLRLIYFSYDVKMKEKGDIPEGYSVSREKKERFSLILESASTNQTSMYLCASSTHQGDTEAFFGQGTRLTVV.

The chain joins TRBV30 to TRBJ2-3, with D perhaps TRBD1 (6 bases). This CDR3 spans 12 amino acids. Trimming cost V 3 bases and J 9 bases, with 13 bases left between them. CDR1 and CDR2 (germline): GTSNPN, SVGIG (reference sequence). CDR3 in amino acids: CAWSLPGATQYF. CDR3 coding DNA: TGTGCCTGGAGCCTACCAGGGGCCACGCAGTATTTT.

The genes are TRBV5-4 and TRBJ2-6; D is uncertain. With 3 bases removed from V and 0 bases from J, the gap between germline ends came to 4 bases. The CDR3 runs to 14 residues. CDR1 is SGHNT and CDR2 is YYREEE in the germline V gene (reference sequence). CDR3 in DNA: TGTGCCAGCAGCTGGGGCTCTGGGGCCAACGTCCTGACTTTC. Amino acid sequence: CASSWGSGANVLTF.

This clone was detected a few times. CDR3 DNA sequence: TGTGCCAGTAGTATCGGACAGGGGACCAATCAGCCCCAGCATTTT. This codes for CASSIGQGTNQPQHF. The chain employs TRBV19 and TRBJ1-5, with 9 bases fitting TRBD1. The V gene end was trimmed by 3 bases and the J gene end by 3 bases; junction bases not matched to a gene: 3. The CDR3 length is 15 residues. Germline CDR1 reads LNHDA; CDR2 reads SQIVND (reference sequence).

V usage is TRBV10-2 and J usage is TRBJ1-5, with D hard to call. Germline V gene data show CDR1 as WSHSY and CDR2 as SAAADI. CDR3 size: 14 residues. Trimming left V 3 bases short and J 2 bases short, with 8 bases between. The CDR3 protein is CASSDVGGNQPQHF. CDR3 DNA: TGCGCCAGCAGTGATGTGGGAGGCAATCAGCCCCAGCATTTT.

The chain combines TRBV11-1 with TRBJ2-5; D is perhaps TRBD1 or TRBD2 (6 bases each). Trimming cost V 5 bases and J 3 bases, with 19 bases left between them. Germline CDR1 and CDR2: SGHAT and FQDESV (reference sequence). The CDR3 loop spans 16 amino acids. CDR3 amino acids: CASSPEGQGFKETQYF. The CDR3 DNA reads TGTGCCAGCAGCCCGGAGGGGCAGGGGTTTAAAGAGACCCAGTACTTC. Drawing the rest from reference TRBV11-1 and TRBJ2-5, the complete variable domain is EAEVAQSPRYKITEKSQAVAFWCDPISGHATLYWYRQILGQGPELLVQFQDESVVDDSQLPKDRFSAERLKGVDSTLKIQPAELGDSAMYLCASSPEGQGFKETQYFGPGTRLLVL.

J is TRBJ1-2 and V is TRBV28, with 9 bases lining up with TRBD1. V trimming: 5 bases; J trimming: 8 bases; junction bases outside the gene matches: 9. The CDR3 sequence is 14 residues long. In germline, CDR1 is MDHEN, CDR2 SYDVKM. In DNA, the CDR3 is TGTGCCAGCAGTAGGGTTGGACAGGGGTCAGGCTACACCTTC. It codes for CASSRVGQGSGYTF.

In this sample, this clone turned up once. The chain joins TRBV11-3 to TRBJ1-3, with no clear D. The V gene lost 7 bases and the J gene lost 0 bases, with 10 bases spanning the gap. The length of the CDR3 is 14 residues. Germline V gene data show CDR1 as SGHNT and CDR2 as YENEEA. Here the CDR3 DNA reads TGTGCCAGCACATTCCCCGTCTCTGGAAACACCATATATTTT. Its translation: CASTFPVSGNTIYF.

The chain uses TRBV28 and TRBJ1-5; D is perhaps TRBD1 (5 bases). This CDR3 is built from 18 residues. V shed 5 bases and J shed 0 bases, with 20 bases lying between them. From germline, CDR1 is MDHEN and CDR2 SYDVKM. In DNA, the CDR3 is TGTGCCAGCAGTCGAGGGGCAGGGTCTTGGTATAGCAATCAGCCCCAGCATTTT. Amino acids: CASSRGAGSWYSNQPQHF.

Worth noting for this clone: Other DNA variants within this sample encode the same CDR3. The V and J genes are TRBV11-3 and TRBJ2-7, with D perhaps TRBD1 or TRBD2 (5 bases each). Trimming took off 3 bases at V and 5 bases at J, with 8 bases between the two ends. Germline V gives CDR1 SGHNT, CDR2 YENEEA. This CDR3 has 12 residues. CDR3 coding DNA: TGTGCCAGCAGCTTGGGACGTGACGAGCAGTACTTC. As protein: CASSLGRDEQYF.

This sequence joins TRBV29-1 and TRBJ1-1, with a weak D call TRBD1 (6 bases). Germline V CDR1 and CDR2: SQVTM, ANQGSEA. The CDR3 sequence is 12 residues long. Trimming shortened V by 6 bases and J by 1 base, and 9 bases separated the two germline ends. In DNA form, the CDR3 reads TGCAGCGTAGAGGGGGGGAACACTGAAGCTTTCTTT. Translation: CSVEGGNTEAFF.

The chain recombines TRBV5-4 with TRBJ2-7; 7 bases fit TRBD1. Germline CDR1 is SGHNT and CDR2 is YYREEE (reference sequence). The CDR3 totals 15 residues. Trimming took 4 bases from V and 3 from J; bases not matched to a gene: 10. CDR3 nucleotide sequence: TGTGCCAGCAGCGAGGGACCCAGGGGGATCTACGAGCAGTACTTC. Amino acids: CASSEGPRGIYEQYF.

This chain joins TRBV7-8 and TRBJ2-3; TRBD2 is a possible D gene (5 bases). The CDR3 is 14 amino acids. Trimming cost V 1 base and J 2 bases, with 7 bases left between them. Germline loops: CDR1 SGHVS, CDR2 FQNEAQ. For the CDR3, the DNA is TGTGCCAGCAGCTTAGACGGACTCACAGATACGCAGTATTTT. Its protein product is CASSLDGLTDTQYF.

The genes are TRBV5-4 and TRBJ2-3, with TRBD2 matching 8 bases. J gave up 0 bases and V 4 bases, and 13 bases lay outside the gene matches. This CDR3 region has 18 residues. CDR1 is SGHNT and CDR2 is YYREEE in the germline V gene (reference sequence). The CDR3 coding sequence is TGTGCCAGCAGCGGGAGCGGGAGCGCTCGGTTGAGCACAGATACGCAGTATTTT. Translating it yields CASSGSGSARLSTDTQYF.

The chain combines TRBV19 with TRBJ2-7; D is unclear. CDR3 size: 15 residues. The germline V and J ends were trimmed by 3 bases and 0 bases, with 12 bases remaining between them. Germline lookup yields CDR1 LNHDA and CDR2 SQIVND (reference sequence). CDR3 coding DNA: TGTGCCAGTAGTATTGTTGGCTATAACTCCTACGAGCAGTACTTC. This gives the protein CASSIVGYNSYEQYF.

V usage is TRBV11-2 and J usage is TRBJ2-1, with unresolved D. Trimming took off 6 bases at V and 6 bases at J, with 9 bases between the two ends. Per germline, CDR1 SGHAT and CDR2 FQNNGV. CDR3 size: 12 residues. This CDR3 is CASSEWPNEQFF. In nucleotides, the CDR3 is TGTGCCAGCAGTGAGTGGCCCAATGAGCAGTTCTTC.

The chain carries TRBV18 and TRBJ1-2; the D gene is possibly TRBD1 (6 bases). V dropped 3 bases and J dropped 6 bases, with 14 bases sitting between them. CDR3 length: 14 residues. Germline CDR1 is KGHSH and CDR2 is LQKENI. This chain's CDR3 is CASSPRRGADGYTF. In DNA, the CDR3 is TGTGCCAGCTCACCCCGCCGGGGGGCAGATGGCTACACCTTC.

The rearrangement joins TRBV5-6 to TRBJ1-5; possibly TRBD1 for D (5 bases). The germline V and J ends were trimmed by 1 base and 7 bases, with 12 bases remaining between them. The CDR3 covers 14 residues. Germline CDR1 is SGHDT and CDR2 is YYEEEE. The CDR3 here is CASSLIKGSQPQHF. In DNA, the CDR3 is TGTGCCAGCAGCTTGATTAAGGGGTCCCAGCCCCAGCATTTT.

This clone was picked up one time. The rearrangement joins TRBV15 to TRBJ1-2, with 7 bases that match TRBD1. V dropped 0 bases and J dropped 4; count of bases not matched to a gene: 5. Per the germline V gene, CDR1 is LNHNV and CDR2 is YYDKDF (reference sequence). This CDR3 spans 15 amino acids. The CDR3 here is CATSRDMGQTYGYTF. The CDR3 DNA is TGTGCCACCAGCAGAGATATGGGACAGACCTATGGCTACACCTTC.

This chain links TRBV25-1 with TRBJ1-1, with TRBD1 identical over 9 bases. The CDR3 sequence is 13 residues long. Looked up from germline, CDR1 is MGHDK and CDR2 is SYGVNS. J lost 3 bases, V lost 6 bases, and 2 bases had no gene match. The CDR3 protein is CASRGQGDTEAFF. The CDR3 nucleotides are TGTGCCAGCAGGGGACAGGGAGACACTGAAGCTTTCTTT.

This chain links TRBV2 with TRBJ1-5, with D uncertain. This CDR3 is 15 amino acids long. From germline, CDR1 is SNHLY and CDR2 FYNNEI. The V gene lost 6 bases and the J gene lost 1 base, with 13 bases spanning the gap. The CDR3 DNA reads TGTGCCAGCAGCCAGGAGGACTTAAGCAATCAGCCCCAGCATTTT. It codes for CASSQEDLSNQPQHF.

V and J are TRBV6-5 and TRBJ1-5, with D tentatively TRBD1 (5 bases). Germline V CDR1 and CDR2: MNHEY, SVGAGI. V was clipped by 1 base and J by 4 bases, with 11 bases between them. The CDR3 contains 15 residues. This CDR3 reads CASSYFLGGNQPQHF. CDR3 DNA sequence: TGTGCCAGCAGTTACTTTTTGGGGGGGAATCAGCCCCAGCATTTT.